Shown below are 11 T cell receptor beta chains from a single sample sequenced in a study of blood T cells in healthy people across ages. Primers used in a second PCR of about 6 to 12 cycles were a sample-barcoded 5' primer and a J-beta primer mix. TCRdb reprocessed the 5' RACE reads via MiXCR and lists one record per CDR3 protein. The repertoire holds over 950,000 distinct CDR3 sequences, with roughly two fifths as singletons. Input material: blood. These receptors were obtained from a man between 18 and 35 years old in good health.

This clonotype turned up a few times. The chain recombines TRBV14 with TRBJ1-2; D is ambiguous. The V gene's germline CDR1 is SGHDN and CDR2 FVKESK. The CDR3 consists of 15 residues. Trimming shortened V by 1 base and J by 6 bases, and 15 bases separated the two germline ends. As DNA, the CDR3 is TGTGCCAGCAGCCAAGTTCTGAAACCCTCAAATGGCTACACCTTC. It encodes CASSQVLKPSNGYTF.

In this sample, this clonotype turned up many times. The chain joins TRBV29-1 to TRBJ1-2, with D uncertain. CDR3 length equals 11 residues. Trimming stripped 7 bases from V and 5 bases from J, with 11 bases between. Germline CDR1 and CDR2: SQVTM and ANQGSEA. As DNA, the CDR3 is TGCAGCGCTTCCACAGATTATGGCTACACCTTC. Its translation is CSASTDYGYTF.

The rearrangement uses TRBV6-5 and TRBJ1-2; D not resolved. V lost 0 bases to trimming and J lost 4 bases, with 9 bases between them. Looked up from germline, CDR1 is MNHEY and CDR2 is SVGAGI. This CDR3 contains 14 residues. The CDR3 bases are TGTGCCAGCAGTTACTCGAAGGGAGTCTATGGCTACACCTTC. Residues: CASSYSKGVYGYTF.

Ten or more counts support this clonotype. This chain uses TRBV4-2 with TRBJ2-1; D call uncertain. The length of the CDR3 is 14 residues. Per germline, CDR1 LGHNA and CDR2 YNFKEQ. The germline V and J ends were trimmed by 0 bases and 8 bases, with 11 bases remaining between them. The CDR3 spells CASSQDSSTHEQFF. CDR3 coding DNA: TGTGCCAGCAGCCAAGATTCCAGTACCCATGAGCAGTTCTTC.

The table lists this clonotype with a few counts. This chain uses TRBV5-1 with TRBJ2-3; no clear D gene. The CDR3 is 14 residues long. V lost 1 base to trimming and J lost 1 base, with 7 bases between them. Germline V lookup: CDR1 SGHRS, CDR2 YFSETQ. Here the CDR3 reads CASSLQDGTDTQYF. CDR3 DNA: TGCGCCAGCAGCTTGCAGGATGGCACAGATACGCAGTATTTT. The full variable domain, rest sourced from reference TRBV5-1 and TRBJ2-3, is KAGVTQTPRYLIKTRGQQVTLSCSPISGHRSVSWYQQTPGQGLQFLFEYFSETQRNKGNFPGRFSGRQFSNSRSEMNVSTLELGDSALYLCASSLQDGTDTQYFGPGTRLTVL.

This clonotype was seen a few times. This sequence joins TRBV28 and TRBJ2-4, with unresolved D. Trimming shortened V by 6 bases and J by 2 bases, and 5 bases separated the two germline ends. The CDR3 length is 12 residues. The germline V gene encodes CDR1 MDHEN and CDR2 SYDVKM. In nucleotides, the CDR3 is TGTGCCAGCAGAGAGACCAAAAACATTCAGTACTTC. Translated: CASRETKNIQYF.

This clonotype has more than one count but fewer than ten. The chain combines TRBV20-1 with TRBJ1-2, with D tentatively TRBD1 (6 bases). CDR1 and CDR2 (germline): DFQATT, SNEGSKA (reference sequence). The CDR3 has 15 residues. V lost 8 bases and J 0 bases, leaving 19 bases between the germline ends. DNA for the CDR3: TGCAGTCCTGACGAGTCAGGGGCCTCTAACTATGGCTACACCTTC. Amino acid sequence: CSPDESGASNYGYTF.

The CDR3 sequence: CASRGGGALEAFF. The CDR3 DNA reads TGTGCCAGCAGGGGGGGAGGGGCCCTTGAAGCTTTCTTT. This chain joins TRBV3-1 and TRBJ1-1; weak D call: TRBD1 (5 bases). The CDR3 covers 13 residues. V lost 6 bases to trimming and J lost 7 bases, with 15 bases between them. Germline CDR1 and CDR2: LGHDT and YNNKEL (reference sequence).

Only a few counts were recorded for this clonotype. A clone one base away is much larger, so this may be a read error. The chain carries TRBV4-3 and TRBJ1-1; TRBD1 agrees at 7 bases. The CDR3 has 16 amino acids. Germline trimming cut 11 bases from V and 1 base from J; bases unmatched to any gene: 16. Germline CDR1 is LGHNA and CDR2 is YSLEER. The CDR3 here is CAGTINPRQGNTEAFF. CDR3 nucleotide sequence: TGCGCCGGCACCATAAACCCCCGACAGGGGAACACTGAAGCTTTCTTT.

V gene TRBV20-1 combines with J gene TRBJ2-1; TRBD2 matches at 8 bases. CDR1 is DFQATT and CDR2 is SNEGSKA in the germline V gene (reference sequence). Trimming at V came to 6 bases and at J to 3 bases, leaving 7 bases not matched to a gene. There are 14 residues in the CDR3. In nucleotides, the CDR3 is TGCAGTGCCTGGGGGCGGGGGGACTACAATGAGCAGTTCTTC. This encodes CSAWGRGDYNEQFF.

The chain recombines TRBV21-1 with TRBJ1-1; the table calls TRBD1, which could not be checked here. TRBV21-1 is marked as a pseudogene. The CDR3 extends over 15 amino acids. The DNA of the CDR3 is TGTGCCAGCAGCCCGATAGGGGGGTTGGGCACTGAAGCTTTCTTT. It encodes CASSPIGGLGTEAFF.